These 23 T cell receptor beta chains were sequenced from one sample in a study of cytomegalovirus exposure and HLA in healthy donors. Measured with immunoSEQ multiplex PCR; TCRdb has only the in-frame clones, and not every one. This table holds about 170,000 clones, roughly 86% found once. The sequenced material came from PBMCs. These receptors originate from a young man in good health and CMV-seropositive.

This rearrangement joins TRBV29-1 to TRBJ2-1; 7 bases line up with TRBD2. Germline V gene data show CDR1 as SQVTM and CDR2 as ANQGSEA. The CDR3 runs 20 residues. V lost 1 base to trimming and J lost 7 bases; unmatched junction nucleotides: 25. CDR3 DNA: TGCAGCGTTGAAGCGGGACCGGGTACTAGCGTCTCCCCAAAACGGAATGAGCAGTTCTTC. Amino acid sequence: CSVEAGPGTSVSPKRNEQFF.

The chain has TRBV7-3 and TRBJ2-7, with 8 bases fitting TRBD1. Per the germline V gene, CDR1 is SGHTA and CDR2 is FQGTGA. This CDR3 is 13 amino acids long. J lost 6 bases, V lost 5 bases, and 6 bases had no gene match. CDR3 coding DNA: TGTGCCAGCAGCGGGACAGGTGGAGGCGAGCAGTACTTC. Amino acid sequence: CASSGTGGGEQYF.

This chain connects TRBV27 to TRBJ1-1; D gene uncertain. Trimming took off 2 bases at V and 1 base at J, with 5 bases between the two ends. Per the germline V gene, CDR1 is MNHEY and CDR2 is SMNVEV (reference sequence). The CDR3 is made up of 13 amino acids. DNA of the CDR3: TGTGCCAGCAGTTTACGAGAGAACACTGAAGCTTTCTTT. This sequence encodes CASSLRENTEAFF.

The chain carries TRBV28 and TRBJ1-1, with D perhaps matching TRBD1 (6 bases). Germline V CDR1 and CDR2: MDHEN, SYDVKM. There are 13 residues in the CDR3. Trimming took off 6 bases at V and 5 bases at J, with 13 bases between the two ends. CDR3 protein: CASSPRGSTEAFF. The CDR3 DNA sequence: TGTGCCAGCAGCCCTAGGGGGTCGACTGAAGCTTTCTTT.

For the CDR3, the DNA is TGTGCCAGCAGGGTCGGACAGGGCCTGAACACTGAAGCTTTCTTT. As protein: CASRVGQGLNTEAFF. This rearrangement joins TRBV2 to TRBJ1-1, with 8 bases identical to TRBD1. This CDR3 has 15 residues. Per the germline V gene, CDR1 is SNHLY and CDR2 is FYNNEI. V was clipped by 6 bases and J by 0 bases; unmatched bases: 6.

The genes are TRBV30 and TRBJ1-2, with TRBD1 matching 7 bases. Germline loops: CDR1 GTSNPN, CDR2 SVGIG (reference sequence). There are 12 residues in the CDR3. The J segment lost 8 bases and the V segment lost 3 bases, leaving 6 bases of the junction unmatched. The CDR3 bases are TGTGCCTGGAGACAGGGGCAGGGCGGCTACACCTTC. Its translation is CAWRQGQGGYTF.

The chain's CDR3 is CASSITGGGNIQYF. In DNA form, the CDR3 reads TGTGCCAGCAGTATAACCGGGGGGGGTAACATTCAGTACTTC. V is TRBV28 and J is TRBJ2-4; 8 bases are shared with TRBD2. Per the germline V gene, CDR1 is MDHEN and CDR2 is SYDVKM. This CDR3 is built from 14 residues. The junction had 7 bases not matched to a gene; V was cut back by 5 bases and J by 7 bases.

DNA of the CDR3: TGTGCAAGTCGCGAGAGGGGGCACGAAAACGAGCAGTACTTC. Translation gives CASRERGHENEQYF. This sequence joins TRBV12-2 and TRBJ2-7; TRBD1 is the table's D call, not checked against the DNA. TRBV12-2 counts as a pseudogene. The CDR3 totals 14 residues.

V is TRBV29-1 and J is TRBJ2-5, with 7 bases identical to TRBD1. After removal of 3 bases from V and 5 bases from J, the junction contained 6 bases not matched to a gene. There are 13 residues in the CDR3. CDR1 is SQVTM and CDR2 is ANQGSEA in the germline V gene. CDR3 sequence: CSVDKGRGETQYF. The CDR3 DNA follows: TGCAGCGTTGATAAGGGCAGGGGGGAGACCCAGTACTTC. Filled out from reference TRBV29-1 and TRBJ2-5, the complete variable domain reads SAVISQKPSRDICQRGTSLTIQCQVDSQVTMMFWYRQQPGQSLTLIATANQGSEATYESGFVIDKFPISRPNLTFSTLTVSNMSPEDSSIYLCSVDKGRGETQYFGPGTRLLVL.

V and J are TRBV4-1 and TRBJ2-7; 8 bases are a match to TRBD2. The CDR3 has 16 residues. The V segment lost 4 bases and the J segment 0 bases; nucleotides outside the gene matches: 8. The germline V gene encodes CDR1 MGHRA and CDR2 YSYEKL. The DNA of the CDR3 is TGCGCCAGCAGCCGAGGCGGTAGCGGGACCTCCTACGAGCAGTACTTC. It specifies CASSRGGSGTSYEQYF.

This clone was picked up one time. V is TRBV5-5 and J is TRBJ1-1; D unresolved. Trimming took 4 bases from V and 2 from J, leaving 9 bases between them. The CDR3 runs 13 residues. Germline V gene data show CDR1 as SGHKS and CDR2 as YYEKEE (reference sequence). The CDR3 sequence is CASSLGFNTEAFF. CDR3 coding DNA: TGTGCCAGCAGCCTAGGTTTCAACACTGAAGCTTTCTTT. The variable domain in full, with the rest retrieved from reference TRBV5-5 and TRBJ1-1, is DAGVTQSPTHLIKTRGQQVTLRCSPISGHKSVSWYQQVLGQGPQFIFQYYEKEERGRGNFPDRFSARQFPNYSSELNVNALLLGDSALYLCASSLGFNTEAFFGQGTRLTVV.

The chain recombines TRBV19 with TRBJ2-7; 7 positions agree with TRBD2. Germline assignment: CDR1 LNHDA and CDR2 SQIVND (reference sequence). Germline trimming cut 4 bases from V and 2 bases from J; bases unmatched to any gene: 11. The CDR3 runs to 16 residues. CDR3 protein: CASSRAGGAGAYEQYF. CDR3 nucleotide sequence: TGTGCCAGTAGTAGGGCTGGAGGGGCGGGAGCCTACGAGCAGTACTTC.

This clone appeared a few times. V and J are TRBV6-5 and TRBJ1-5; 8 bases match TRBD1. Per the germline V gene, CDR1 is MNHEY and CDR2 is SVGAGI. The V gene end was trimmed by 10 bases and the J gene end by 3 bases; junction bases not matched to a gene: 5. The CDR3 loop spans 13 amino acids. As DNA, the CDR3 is TGTGCCACCGGGACAGGTGTCAATCAGCCCCAGCATTTT. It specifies CATGTGVNQPQHF.

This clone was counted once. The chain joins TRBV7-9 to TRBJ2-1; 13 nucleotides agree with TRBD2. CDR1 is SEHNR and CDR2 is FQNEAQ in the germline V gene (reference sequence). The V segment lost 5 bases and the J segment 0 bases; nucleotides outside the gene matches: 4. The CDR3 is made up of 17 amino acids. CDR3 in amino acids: CASSMTSGRSSYNEQFF. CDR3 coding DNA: TGTGCCAGCAGCATGACTAGCGGGAGGAGCTCCTACAATGAGCAGTTCTTC.

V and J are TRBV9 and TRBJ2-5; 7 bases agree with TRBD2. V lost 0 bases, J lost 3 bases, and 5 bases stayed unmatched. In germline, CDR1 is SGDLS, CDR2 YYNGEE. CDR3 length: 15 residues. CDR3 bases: TGTGCCAGCAGCGTAGGCGGGAGATACGAAGAGACCCAGTACTTC. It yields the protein CASSVGGRYEETQYF.

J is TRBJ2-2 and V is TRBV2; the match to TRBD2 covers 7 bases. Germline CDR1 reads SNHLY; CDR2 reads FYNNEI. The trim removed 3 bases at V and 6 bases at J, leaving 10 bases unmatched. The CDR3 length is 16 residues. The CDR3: CASSDQAGTSSGELFF. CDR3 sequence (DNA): TGTGCCAGCAGTGACCAAGCGGGAACCTCCTCCGGGGAGCTGTTTTTT.

The CDR3 sequence is CASSKSQGSPDTQYF. The CDR3 DNA reads TGTGCCAGCAGTAAATCACAGGGGAGCCCAGATACGCAGTATTTT. The chain carries TRBV13 and TRBJ2-3, with 7 bases identical to TRBD1. The germline V gene has CDR1 PRHDT and CDR2 FYEKMQ (reference sequence). V gave up 6 bases and J gave up 4 bases; unmatched junction bases: 10. This CDR3 region has 15 residues.

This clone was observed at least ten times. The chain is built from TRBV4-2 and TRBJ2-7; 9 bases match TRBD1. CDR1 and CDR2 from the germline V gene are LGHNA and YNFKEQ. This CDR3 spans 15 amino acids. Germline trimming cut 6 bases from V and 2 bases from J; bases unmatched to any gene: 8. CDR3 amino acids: CASSPRQGGTYEQYF. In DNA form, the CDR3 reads TGTGCCAGCAGTCCACGACAGGGGGGGACCTACGAGCAGTACTTC.

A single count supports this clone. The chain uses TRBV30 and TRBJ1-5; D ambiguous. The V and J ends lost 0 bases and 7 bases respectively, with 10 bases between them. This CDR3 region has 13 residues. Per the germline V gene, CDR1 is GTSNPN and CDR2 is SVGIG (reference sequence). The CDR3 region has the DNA TGTGCCTGGAGTGTAGTGGGGAGCCAGCCCCAGCATTTT. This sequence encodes CAWSVVGSQPQHF.

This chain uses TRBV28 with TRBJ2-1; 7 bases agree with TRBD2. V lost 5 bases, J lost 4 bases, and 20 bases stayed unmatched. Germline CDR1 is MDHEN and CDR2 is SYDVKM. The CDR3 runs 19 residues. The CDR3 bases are TGTGCCAGCAGTACTATTCTTGGCGGGAGTCGAGTGGCATACAATGAGCAGTTCTTC. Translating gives CASSTILGGSRVAYNEQFF. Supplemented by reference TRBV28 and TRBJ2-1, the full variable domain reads DVKVTQSSRYLVKRTGEKVFLECVQDMDHENMFWYRQDPGLGLRLIYFSYDVKMKEKGDIPEGYSVSREKKERFSLILESASTNQTSMYLCASSTILGGSRVAYNEQFFGPGTRLTVL.

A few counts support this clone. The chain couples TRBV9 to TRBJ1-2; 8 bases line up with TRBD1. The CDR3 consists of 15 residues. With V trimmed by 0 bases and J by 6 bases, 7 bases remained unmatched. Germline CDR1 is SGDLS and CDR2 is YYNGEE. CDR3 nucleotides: TGTGCCAGCAGCGTAGCCGGGACAGGTGTTGATGGCTACACCTTC. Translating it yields CASSVAGTGVDGYTF.

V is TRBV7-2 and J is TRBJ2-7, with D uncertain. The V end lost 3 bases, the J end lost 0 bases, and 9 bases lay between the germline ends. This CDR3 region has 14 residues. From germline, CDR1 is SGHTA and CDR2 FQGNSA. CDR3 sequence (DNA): TGTGCCAGCAGCTTTCAGGTTCCCTCCTACGAGCAGTACTTC. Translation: CASSFQVPSYEQYF.

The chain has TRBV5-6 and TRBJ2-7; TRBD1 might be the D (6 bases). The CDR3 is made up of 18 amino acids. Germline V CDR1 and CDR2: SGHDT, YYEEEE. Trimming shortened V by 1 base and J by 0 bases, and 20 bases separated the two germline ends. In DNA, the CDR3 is TGTGCCAGCAGCTTGCTTGGGCTAGGGCAGGACAGCTCCTACGAGCAGTACTTC. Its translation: CASSLLGLGQDSSYEQYF.